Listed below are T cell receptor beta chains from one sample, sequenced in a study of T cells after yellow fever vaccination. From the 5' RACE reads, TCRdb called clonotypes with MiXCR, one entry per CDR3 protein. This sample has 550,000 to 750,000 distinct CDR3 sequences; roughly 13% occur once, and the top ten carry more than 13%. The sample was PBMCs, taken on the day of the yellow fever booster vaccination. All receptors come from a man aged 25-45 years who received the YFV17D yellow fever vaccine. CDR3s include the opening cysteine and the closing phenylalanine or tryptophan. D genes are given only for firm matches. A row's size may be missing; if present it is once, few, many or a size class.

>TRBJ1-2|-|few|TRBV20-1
TGCAGTGCTAGTTCTGTAGGAGGAAGTTATGGCTACACCTTC
CSASSVGGSYGYTF
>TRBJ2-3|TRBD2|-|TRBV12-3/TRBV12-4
TGTGCCAGCAGGGGCCTAGCGGGGGGGGCAGATACGCAGTATTTT
CASRGLAGGADTQYF
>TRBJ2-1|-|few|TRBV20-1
TGCAGTGCTCCACACCAACGGGGCGCCTACAATGAGCAGTTCTTC
CSAPHQRGAYNEQFF
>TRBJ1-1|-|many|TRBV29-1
TGCAGCGTTTACCCTGAAGCTTTCTTT
CSVYPEAFF
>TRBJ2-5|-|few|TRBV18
TGTGCCAGCTCGCCAATAGCGGTTCGGGAGACCCAGTACTTC
CASSPIAVRETQYF
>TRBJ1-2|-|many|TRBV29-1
TGCAGCGTTGAAGAAGGGGGATATGGCTACACCTTC
CSVEEGGYGYTF
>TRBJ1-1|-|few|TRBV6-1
TGTGCCAGCATCCAATTGCGGGTGAACACTGAAGCTTTCTTT
CASIQLRVNTEAFF
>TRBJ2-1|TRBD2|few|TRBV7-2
TGTGCCAGCAGCCCTACCGGGACTAGCGGTAATGAGCAGTTCTTC
CASSPTGTSGNEQFF
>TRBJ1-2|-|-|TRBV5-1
TGCGCCAGCAGCCTTGGGGGGGTCACAGCGGCTTATGGCTACACCTTC
CASSLGGVTAAYGYTF
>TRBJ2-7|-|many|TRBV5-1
TGCGCCAGCAGCTTGGGCGGACCTACCTACGAGCAGTACTTC
CASSLGGPTYEQYF
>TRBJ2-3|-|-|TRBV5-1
TGCGCCAGTAGCCCAACAGCAGTTCTCGTCCCAGATACGCAGTATTTT
CASSPTAVLVPDTQYF